This T cell receptor beta chain is from a study of neoadjuvant anti-PD-1 for oral cavity cancer. Notes on the study in general: Pretreatment Treg/Th17 ratio correlated inversely with post-treatment tumor clonality.

Looked up from germline, CDR1 is SEHNR and CDR2 is FQNEAQ (reference sequence). The CDR3 contains 14 residues. V was trimmed by 2 bases and J by 2 bases, leaving 9 bases between them. Worth noting for this clone: Its target is not known.

PBMC libraries mostly used about 500 ng of input genomic DNA, with six replicates per sample. Using immunoSEQ multiplex PCR, the repertoire was profiled, and TCRdb retains in-frame clones only, with some absent. The sample has about 72,000 clones, around 84% seen once. The time point: after neoadjuvant nivolumab, at surgical resection. Stage II-IVA oral cavity squamous cell carcinoma was new and untreated by systemic or radiation therapy. Blood cells were analyzed directly, without culture or expansion. The sequence was collected from a person aged 35-80 years with oral cavity squamous cell carcinoma. The source material was PBMCs, sampled after nivolumab (anti-PD-1) treatment. The V gene is TRBV7-9, the J gene TRBJ1-1; D ambiguous. The chain's CDR3 is CASSLTRENTEAFF. The DNA for the CDR3 is TGTGCCAGCAGCTTAACCCGAGAAAACACTGAAGCTTTCTTT.